One sample yielded the 21 T cell receptor beta chains listed below, sequenced in a study of blood T cells in healthy people across ages. A second PCR, run for about 7 to 12 cycles, used a sample-barcoded 5' primer plus a J-beta primer mix. Each CDR3 protein gets one entry after TCRdb re-called the 5' RACE reads with MiXCR. The table records hundreds of thousands of distinct CDR3 sequences, roughly 49% of them present only once. Sequenced input: blood. Receptor source: a woman aged 60-75 years in good health.

To note about this clonotype: At one end, the junction sequence differs from germline, possibly due to a read error. V usage is TRBV7-6 and J usage is TRBJ2-5; 11 nucleotides agree with TRBD2. Germline CDR1 and CDR2: SGHVS and FNYEAQ. This CDR3 is 14 amino acids long. CDR3 sequence: CVSSTSGRDNEQYF. DNA of the CDR3: TGTGTCAGCAGCACTAGCGGGAGAGACAATGAGCAGTACTTC.

The chain couples TRBV27 to TRBJ2-1, with TRBD2 identical over 13 bases. Germline V lookup: CDR1 MNHEY, CDR2 SMNVEV (reference sequence). The CDR3 length is 22 residues. The junction had 15 bases not matched to a gene; V was cut back by 0 bases and J by 1 base. The CDR3 loop reads CASSLSKLTSGRGESSYNEQFF. Written as DNA, the CDR3 is TGTGCCAGCAGTTTATCGAAGTTAACTAGCGGGAGGGGTGAAAGTTCCTACAATGAGCAGTTCTTC.

There are a few counts of this clonotype. The chain employs TRBV11-2 and TRBJ2-5; TRBD2 matches at 9 bases. This CDR3 comprises 15 residues. Looked up from germline, CDR1 is SGHAT and CDR2 is FQNNGV. The ends lost 6 bases at V and 2 bases at J; junction bases unmatched: 7. The CDR3 DNA sequence: TGTGCCAGCAGTTCGACTAGCGGAGCTCAAGAGACCCAGTACTTC. Encoded protein: CASSSTSGAQETQYF.

The gene calls are TRBV21-1 and TRBJ2-5; the listed D gene, TRBD2, was not tested against the DNA. TRBV21-1 is labeled a pseudogene. This CDR3 spans 15 amino acids. The CDR3 here is CASICLGGDQETQYF. The CDR3 DNA sequence: TGTGCCAGCATTTGCTTAGGGGGAGATCAAGAGACCCAGTACTTC.

The V gene is TRBV18, the J gene TRBJ2-1; 8 bases are a match to TRBD2. The ends lost 1 base at V and 6 bases at J; junction bases unmatched: 5. This CDR3 comprises 15 residues. Per the germline V gene, CDR1 is KGHSH and CDR2 is LQKENI. CDR3: CASSPRAGELNEQFF. CDR3 nucleotides: TGTGCCAGCTCACCACGAGCGGGAGAACTCAATGAGCAGTTCTTC.

This chain's CDR3 is CASSQPRAGGRYEQYF. The CDR3 nucleotides read TGCGCCAGCAGCCAACCCAGGGCAGGGGGCAGGTACGAGCAGTACTTC. The chain has TRBV4-1 and TRBJ2-4; 8 bases align to TRBD1. The J call could be wrong; TRBJ2-7 is a better fit for the DNA end. Germline loops: CDR1 MGHRA, CDR2 YSYEKL. CDR3 length: 16 residues.

The rearrangement uses TRBV20-1 and TRBJ1-6; 9 bases agree with TRBD1. Germline V gene data show CDR1 as DFQATT and CDR2 as SNEGSKA (reference sequence). The CDR3 sequence is 12 residues long. CDR3 sequence reads: CRGQGGSSPLHF. The CDR3 region has the DNA TGCAGGGGACAGGGCGGAAGTTCACCCCTCCACTTT.

The gene calls are TRBV7-2 and TRBJ2-7; 11 nucleotides match TRBD2. The better agreement between TRBJ2-5 and the DNA end casts doubt on the J call. CDR1 and CDR2 from the germline V gene are SGHTA and FQGNSA. The CDR3 totals 15 residues. The CDR3: CASSFSGRAQETQYF. Here the CDR3 DNA reads TGTGCCAGCAGCTTTAGCGGGAGGGCCCAAGAGACCCAGTACTTC.

The chain recombines TRBV3-1 with TRBJ2-6; 9 nucleotides match TRBD2. Germline V gene sequence: CDR1 LGHDT, CDR2 YNNKEL (reference sequence). The CDR3 extends over 18 amino acids. Losses at the gene ends were 11 bases for V and 4 bases for J; bases not matched to a gene: 18. The CDR3 region has the DNA TGTGCCGCAGGATTTTTTAGCGGGAGAGGGCCCGGGGCCAACGTCCTGACTTTC. This translates into CAAGFFSGRGPGANVLTF.

This sequence joins TRBV12-3 or TRBV12-4 and TRBJ1-5, with D hard to call. This CDR3 region has 14 residues. Trimming stripped 3 bases from V and 6 bases from J, with 12 bases between. The CDR3 nucleotides are TGTGCCAGCAGTTTTTCTAGGGATGGTCAGCCCCAGCATTTT. Translated: CASSFSRDGQPQHF.

The chain combines TRBV5-1 with TRBJ2-7; 13 nucleotides align to TRBD2. Germline trimming cut 4 bases from V and 5 bases from J; bases unmatched to any gene: 9. The V gene's germline CDR1 is SGHRS and CDR2 YFSETQ. The CDR3 contains 16 residues. This chain's CDR3 is CASSPPGLAGINEQYF. The CDR3 nucleotides are TGCGCCAGCAGCCCCCCGGGACTAGCGGGAATTAACGAGCAGTACTTC.

The chain couples TRBV7-2 to TRBJ2-1; the D is unclear. From germline, CDR1 is SGHTA and CDR2 FQGNSA. This CDR3 is 13 amino acids long. V dropped 4 bases and J dropped 4 bases, with 8 bases sitting between them. The DNA of the CDR3 is TGTGCCAGCAGCTCCCGGATTTACAATGAGCAGTTCTTC. The encoded protein is CASSSRIYNEQFF.

V gene TRBV9 combines with J gene TRBJ2-1; TRBD2 matches 10 bases. The last part of the DNA fits TRBJ2-7 better; the J call may be wrong. Germline V CDR1 and CDR2: SGDLS, YYNGEE. The CDR3 contains 14 residues. The CDR3 nucleotides read TGTGCCAGCAGCGGGGGACTAGCGTACAATGAGCAGTACTTC. Translation: CASSGGLAYNEQYF.

This clonotype showed up many times. The chain links TRBV29-1 to TRBJ2-5; D might be TRBD2 (7 bases). This CDR3 has 12 amino acids. The V and J ends lost 4 bases and 4 bases respectively, with 10 bases between them. Per the germline V gene, CDR1 is SQVTM and CDR2 is ANQGSEA. The CDR3 reads CSVGGGRETQYF. The CDR3, as DNA: TGCAGCGTTGGGGGGGGGCGAGAGACCCAGTACTTC.

This clonotype has only a few counts. The chain combines TRBV6-2 or TRBV6-3 with TRBJ1-5; weak D call: TRBD1 (5 bases). This CDR3 has 14 amino acids. Looked up from germline, CDR1 is MNHEY and CDR2 is SVGEGT. Trimming removed 6 bases at V and 7 bases at J, with 16 bases between. The CDR3: CASSKSQVYQPQHF. The CDR3 DNA reads as TGTGCCAGCAGCAAATCACAGGTGTACCAGCCCCAGCATTTT.

This chain connects TRBV14 to TRBJ1-2, with no clear D. The CDR3 is 14 residues long. Germline V CDR1 and CDR2: SGHDN, FVKESK. V was clipped by 6 bases and J by 9 bases, with 20 bases between them. The CDR3 region is CASSRGGVLWSYTF. DNA of the CDR3: TGTGCCAGCAGTCGGGGAGGCGTTCTATGGAGCTACACCTTC.

The chain recombines TRBV20-1 with TRBJ1-1; tentatively, D is TRBD1 (5 bases). V was cut by 7 bases and J by 3 bases, with 12 bases left in between. The germline V gene encodes CDR1 DFQATT and CDR2 SNEGSKA (reference sequence). The CDR3 consists of 12 residues. CDR3 amino acids: CSVQGGDTEAFF. DNA for the CDR3: TGCAGTGTCCAGGGTGGCGACACTGAAGCTTTCTTT.

The V and J genes are TRBV7-2 and TRBJ1-5, with a possible D match to TRBD1 (6 bases). This CDR3 spans 14 amino acids. Looked up from germline, CDR1 is SGHTA and CDR2 is FQGNSA. V was shortened by 5 bases and J by 7 bases, with 15 bases between the two germline ends. CDR3 amino acids: CASSRDTGGQPQHF. The CDR3 nucleotides read TGTGCCAGCAGCCGGGACACCGGGGGACAGCCCCAGCATTTT.

The rearrangement uses TRBV11-2 and TRBJ2-3; D is uncertain. V was trimmed by 1 base and J by 9 bases, leaving 14 bases between them. The germline gives CDR1 SGHAT, CDR2 FQNNGV. The CDR3 has 14 amino acids. The CDR3 spells CASSLALVGETQYF. CDR3 in DNA: TGTGCCAGCAGCTTAGCACTGGTTGGAGAGACGCAGTATTTT.

This clonotype was seen only a few times. The chain employs TRBV20-1 and TRBJ2-7, with 8 positions matching TRBD1. The trim removed 6 bases at V and 0 bases at J, leaving 7 bases unmatched. This CDR3 is built from 14 residues. The V gene's germline CDR1 is DFQATT and CDR2 SNEGSKA (reference sequence). The CDR3 sequence is CSAEGDRSSYEQYF. The CDR3 nucleotides are TGCAGTGCGGAAGGGGACAGGAGCTCCTACGAGCAGTACTTC.

The J gene is TRBJ2-1, the V gene TRBV3-1; no clear D gene. This CDR3 has 13 amino acids. Germline values: CDR1 LGHDT, CDR2 YNNKEL (reference sequence). In DNA, the CDR3 is TGTTCTCATTGGGGAAGCAAGTCAACGGAGCAGTTCTTC. Residues: CSHWGSKSTEQFF.